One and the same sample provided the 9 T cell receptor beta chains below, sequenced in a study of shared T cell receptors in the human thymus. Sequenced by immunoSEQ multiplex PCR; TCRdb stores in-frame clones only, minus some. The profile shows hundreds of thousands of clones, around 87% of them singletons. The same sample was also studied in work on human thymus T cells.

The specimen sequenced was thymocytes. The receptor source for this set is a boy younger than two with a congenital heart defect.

The CDR3: CASRASGRSSYNEQFF. The CDR3 DNA is TGCGCCAGCAGGGCTAGCGGGCGCAGCTCCTACAATGAGCAGTTCTTC. V and J are TRBV4-3 and TRBJ2-1; TRBD2 aligns across 8 bases. This CDR3 has 16 residues. CDR1 and CDR2 from the germline V gene are LGHNA and YSLEER. V lost 6 bases to trimming and J lost 0 bases; unmatched junction nucleotides: 7.

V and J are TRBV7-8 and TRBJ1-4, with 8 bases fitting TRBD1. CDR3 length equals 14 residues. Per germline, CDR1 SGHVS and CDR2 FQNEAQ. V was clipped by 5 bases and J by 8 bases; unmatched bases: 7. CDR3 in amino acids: CASSAHRGGEKLFF. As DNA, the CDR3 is TGTGCCAGCAGCGCACACAGGGGGGGAGAAAAACTGTTTTTT.

CDR3 amino acids: CASSASRDSLDNEQFF. The CDR3 coding sequence is TGCGCCAGCAGCGCGTCCCGGGACTCCCTCGACAATGAGCAGTTCTTC. The chain links TRBV4-1 to TRBJ2-1, with D perhaps TRBD2 (6 bases). The germline gives CDR1 MGHRA, CDR2 YSYEKL. V lost 5 bases and J 5 bases, leaving 19 bases between the germline ends. The CDR3 length is 16 residues.

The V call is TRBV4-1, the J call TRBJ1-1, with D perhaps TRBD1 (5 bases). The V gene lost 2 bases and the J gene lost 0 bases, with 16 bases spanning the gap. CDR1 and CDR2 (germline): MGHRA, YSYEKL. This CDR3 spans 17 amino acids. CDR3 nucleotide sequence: TGCGCCAGCAGCCAACCGGGACTGAGTTGGATGAACACTGAAGCTTTCTTT. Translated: CASSQPGLSWMNTEAFF.

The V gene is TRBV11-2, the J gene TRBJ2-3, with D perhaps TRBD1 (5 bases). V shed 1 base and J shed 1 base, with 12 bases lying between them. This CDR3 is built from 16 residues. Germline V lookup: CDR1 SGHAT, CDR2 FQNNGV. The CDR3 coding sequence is TGTGCCAGCAGCTTAGTTTTTGACAGTTGCACAGATACGCAGTATTTT. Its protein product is CASSLVFDSCTDTQYF.

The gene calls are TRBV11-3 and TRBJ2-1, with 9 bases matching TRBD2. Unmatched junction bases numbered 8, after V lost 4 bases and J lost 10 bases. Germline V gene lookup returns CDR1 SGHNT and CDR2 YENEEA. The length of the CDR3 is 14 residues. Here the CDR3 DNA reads TGTGCCAGCAGCTACCCGGGACTAGCAGAAGAGCAGTTCTTC. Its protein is CASSYPGLAEEQFF. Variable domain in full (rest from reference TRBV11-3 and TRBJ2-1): EAGVVQSPRYKIIEKKQPVAFWCNPISGHNTLYWYLQNLGQGPELLIRYENEEAVDDSQLPKDRFSAERLKGVDSTLKIQPAELGDSAVYLCASSYPGLAEEQFFGPGTRLTVL.

The CDR3 DNA sequence: TGCAGCGTTGAGTTCCTACCCTCTGGCACAGATACGCAGTATTTT. It codes for CSVEFLPSGTDTQYF. The chain uses TRBV29-1 and TRBJ2-3, with D unclear. This CDR3 comprises 15 residues. CDR1 SQVTM and CDR2 ANQGSEA come from the germline V gene. The V end lost 3 bases, the J end lost 1 base, and 14 bases lay between the germline ends.

The CDR3 nucleotides read TGTGCCAGCAGGACACAGGGAGGGCGGCGGGAGACCCAGTACTTC. It specifies CASRTQGGRRETQYF. The chain employs TRBV7-2 and TRBJ2-5, with D maybe TRBD2 (7 bases). V was trimmed by 6 bases and J by 5 bases, leaving 19 bases between them. CDR1 and CDR2 (germline): SGHTA, FQGNSA. The CDR3 covers 15 residues.

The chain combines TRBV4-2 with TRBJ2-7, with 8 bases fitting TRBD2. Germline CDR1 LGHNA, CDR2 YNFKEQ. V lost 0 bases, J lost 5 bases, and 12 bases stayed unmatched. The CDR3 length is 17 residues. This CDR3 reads CASSQDTPRAGVNEQYF. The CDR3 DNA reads TGTGCCAGCAGCCAAGATACCCCCAGAGCGGGAGTGAACGAGCAGTACTTC.